This TCR beta chain was captured by sequencing in a study of T cell responses to AZD1222 COVID-19 vaccine. The study, taken as a whole, reports: Vaccine-associated CD4 TCRs ranged over spike, dominating at 160-218 and 743-854.

Assay used: immunoSEQ multiplex PCR; TCRdb lists only in-frame clones, some missing. The repertoire has fewer than 130,000 clones, 70% to 90% of them found once; the top ten carry 2% to 2.5%. The CDR3 has 15 residues. The V segment lost 0 bases and the J segment 2 bases; nucleotides outside the gene matches: 4. Per the germline V gene, CDR1 is SGHDT and CDR2 is YYEEEE. About this clone itself: What it recognizes is unknown.

The source is an adult who received the AZD1222 COVID-19 vaccine. The V gene is TRBV5-6, the J gene TRBJ2-7, with 8 bases fitting TRBD2. Here the sequenced sample was peripheral blood, taken 28 days after the second AZD1222 dose. The CDR3 loop is CASSLVGGRTYEQYF. The CDR3 coding sequence is TGTGCCAGCAGCTTGGTAGGCGGGAGGACCTACGAGCAGTACTTC.